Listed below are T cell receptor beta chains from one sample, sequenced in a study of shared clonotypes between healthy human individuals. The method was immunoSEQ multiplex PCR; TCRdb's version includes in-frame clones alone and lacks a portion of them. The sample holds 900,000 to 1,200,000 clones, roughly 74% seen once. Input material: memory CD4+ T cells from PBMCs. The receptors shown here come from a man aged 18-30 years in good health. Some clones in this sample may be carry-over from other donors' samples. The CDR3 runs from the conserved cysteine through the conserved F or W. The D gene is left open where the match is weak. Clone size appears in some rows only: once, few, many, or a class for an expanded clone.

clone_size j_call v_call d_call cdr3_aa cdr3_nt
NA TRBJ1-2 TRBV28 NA CASSLLGSVSITF TGTGCCAGCAGTCTCTTGGGCAGCGTCTCAATCACCTTC
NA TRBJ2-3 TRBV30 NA CAWSVSLAPLRDTQYF TGTGCCTGGAGTGTATCGCTAGCTCCCCTGCGGGATACGCAGTATTTT
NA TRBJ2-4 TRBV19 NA CASSIGVHQGKNIQYF TGTGCCAGTAGTATAGGGGTGCACCAGGGGAAAAACATTCAGTACTTC
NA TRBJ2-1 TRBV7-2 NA CASSLMASRPYEQFF TGTGCCAGCAGCTTAATGGCTTCTAGACCCTATGAGCAGTTCTTC
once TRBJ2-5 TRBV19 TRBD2 CASSSRLASETQYF TGTGCCAGTAGTTCCCGACTAGCGTCAGAGACCCAGTACTTC
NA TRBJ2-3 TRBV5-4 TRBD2 CASSLSGSSTDTQYF TGTGCCAGCAGCTTGAGCGGGAGCAGCACAGATACGCAGTATTTT
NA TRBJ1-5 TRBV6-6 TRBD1 CASSKQGNSNQPQHF TGTGCCAGCAGTAAACAGGGGAATAGCAATCAGCCCCAGCATTTT
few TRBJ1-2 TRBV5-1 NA CASSLEGRGVYGYTF TGCGCCAGCAGCTTGGAGGGCAGGGGTGTCTATGGCTACACCTTC
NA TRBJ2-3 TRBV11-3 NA CASSLATSDTQYF TGTGCCAGCAGCTTAGCCACTTCAGATACGCAGTATTTT
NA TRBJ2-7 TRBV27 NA CASSLRDHYEQYF TGTGCCAGCAGTTTAAGGGACCACTACGAGCAGTACTTC
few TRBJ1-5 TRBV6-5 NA CASSYSVYSNQPQHF TGTGCCAGCAGTTACTCGGTCTATAGCAATCAGCCCCAGCATTTT
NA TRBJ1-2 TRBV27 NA CASSEAGRVYGYTF TGTGCCAGCAGTGAGGCAGGGCGGGTCTATGGCTACACCTTC
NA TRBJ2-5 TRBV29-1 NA CSVGSRVQETQYF TGCAGCGTTGGGTCTCGGGTACAAGAGACCCAGTACTTC
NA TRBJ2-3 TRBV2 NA CASSGTLGTDTQYF TGTGCCAGCAGTGGGACTCTGGGCACAGATACGCAGTATTTT
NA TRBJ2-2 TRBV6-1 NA CASRGGNTGELFF TGTGCCAGCAGGGGGGGGAACACCGGGGAGCTGTTTTTT
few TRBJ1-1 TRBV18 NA CASSPKGRRDTEAFF TGTGCCAGCTCACCAAAGGGTAGACGGGACACTGAAGCTTTCTTT
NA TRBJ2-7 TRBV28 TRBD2 CASSSGLAGPLSEQYF TGTGCCAGCAGTTCGGGACTAGCGGGGCCCCTAAGCGAGCAGTACTTC
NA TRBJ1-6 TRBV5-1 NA CASSASTKDNSPLHF TGCGCCAGCAGCGCGTCGACCAAAGATAATTCACCCCTCCACTTT
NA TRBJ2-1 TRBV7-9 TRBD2 CASSPAGLAGNEQFF TGTGCCAGCAGCCCGGCAGGACTAGCGGGAAATGAGCAGTTCTTC
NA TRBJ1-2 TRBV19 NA CASDPETTGYGYTF TGTGCCAGCGACCCAGAGACTACGGGGTATGGCTACACCTTC
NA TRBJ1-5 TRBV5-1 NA CASPRTCYSNQPQHF TGCGCCAGCCCCAGGACTTGCTATAGCAATCAGCCCCAGCATTTT
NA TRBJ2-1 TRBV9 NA CASSVVGTPGNEQFF TGTGCCAGCAGCGTAGTTGGAACTCCGGGTAATGAGCAGTTCTTC
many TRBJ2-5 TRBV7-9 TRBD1 CASSLSPTGSTRQETQYF TGTGCCAGCAGCTTATCACCGACAGGGAGCACTCGGCAAGAGACCCAGTACTTC
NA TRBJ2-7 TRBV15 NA CATSRDATRGNEQYF TGTGCCACCAGCAGAGATGCGACTAGAGGTAACGAGCAGTACTTC